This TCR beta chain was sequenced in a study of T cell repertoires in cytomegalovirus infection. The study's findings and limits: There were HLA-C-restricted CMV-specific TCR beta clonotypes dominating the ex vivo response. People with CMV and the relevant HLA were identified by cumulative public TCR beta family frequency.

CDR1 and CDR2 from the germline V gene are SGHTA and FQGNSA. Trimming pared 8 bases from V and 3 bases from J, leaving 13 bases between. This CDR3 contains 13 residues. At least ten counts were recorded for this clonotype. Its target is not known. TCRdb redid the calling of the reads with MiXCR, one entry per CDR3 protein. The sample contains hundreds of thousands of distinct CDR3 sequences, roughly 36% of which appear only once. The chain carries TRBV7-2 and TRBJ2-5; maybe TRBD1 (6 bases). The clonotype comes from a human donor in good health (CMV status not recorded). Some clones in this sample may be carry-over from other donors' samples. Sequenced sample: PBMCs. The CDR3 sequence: CASGTGPKETQYF. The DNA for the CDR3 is TGTGCCAGCGGCACAGGGCCAAAAGAGACCCAGTACTTC.